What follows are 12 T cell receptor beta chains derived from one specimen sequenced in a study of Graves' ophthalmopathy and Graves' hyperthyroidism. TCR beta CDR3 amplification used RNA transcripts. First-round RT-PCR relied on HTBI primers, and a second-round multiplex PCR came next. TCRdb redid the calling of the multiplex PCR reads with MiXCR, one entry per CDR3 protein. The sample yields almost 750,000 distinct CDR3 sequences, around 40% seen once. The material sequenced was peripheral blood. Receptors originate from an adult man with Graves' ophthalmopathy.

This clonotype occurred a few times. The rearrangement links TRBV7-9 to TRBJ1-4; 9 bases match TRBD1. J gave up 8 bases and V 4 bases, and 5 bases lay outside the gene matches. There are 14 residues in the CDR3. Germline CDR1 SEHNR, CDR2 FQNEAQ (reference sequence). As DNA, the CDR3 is TGTGCCAGCAGCTGGGGGACAGGGAGGGAAAAACTGTTTTTT. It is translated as CASSWGTGREKLFF.

Here the CDR3 reads CAWSHGGETQYF. In nucleotides, the CDR3 is TGTGCCTGGAGTCACGGGGGAGAGACCCAGTACTTC. The rearrangement joins TRBV19 to TRBJ2-5; D is possibly TRBD2 (6 bases). Germline V gene data show CDR1 as LNHDA and CDR2 as SQIVND (reference sequence). Trimming stripped 11 bases from V and 4 bases from J, with 14 bases between. This CDR3 has 12 residues.

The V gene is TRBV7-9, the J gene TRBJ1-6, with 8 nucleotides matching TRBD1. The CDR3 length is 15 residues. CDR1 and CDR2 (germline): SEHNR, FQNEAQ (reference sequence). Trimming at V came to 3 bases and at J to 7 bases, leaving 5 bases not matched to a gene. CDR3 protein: CASSFPGGANSPLHF. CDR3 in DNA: TGTGCCAGCAGCTTTCCAGGGGGCGCAAATTCACCCCTCCACTTT.

Here the CDR3 DNA reads TGTGCCAGTACCACAAGAGGGGGTCAGCCCCAGCATTTT. It encodes CASTTRGGQPQHF. The chain links TRBV19 to TRBJ1-5; maybe TRBD1 (6 bases). Between the trimmed V and J ends, which lost 7 bases and 6 bases, there was a span of 13 bases. The CDR3 is 13 amino acids. The germline gives CDR1 LNHDA, CDR2 SQIVND (reference sequence). The whole variable domain, remainder taken from reference TRBV19 and TRBJ1-5, is DGGITQSPKYLFRKEGQNVTLSCEQNLNHDAMYWYRQDPGQGLRLIYYSQIVNDFQKGDIAEGYSVSREKKESFPLTVTSAQKNPTAFYLCASTTRGGQPQHFGDGTRLSIL.

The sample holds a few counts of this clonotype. The CDR3 DNA reads TGTGCCAGCAGCTTAACTCAACAGGCTCTCTCTGGAAACACCATATATTTT. The encoded protein is CASSLTQQALSGNTIYF. The gene calls are TRBV7-9 and TRBJ1-3; tentative D call: TRBD1 (5 bases). Between the trimmed V and J ends, which lost 2 bases and 0 bases, there was a span of 14 bases. CDR3 size: 17 residues. CDR1 and CDR2 (germline): SEHNR, FQNEAQ (reference sequence).

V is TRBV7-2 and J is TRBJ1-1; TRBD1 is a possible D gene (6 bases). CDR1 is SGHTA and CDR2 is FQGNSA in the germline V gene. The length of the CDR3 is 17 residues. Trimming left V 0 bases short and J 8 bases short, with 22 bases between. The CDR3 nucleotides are TGTGCCAGCAGCTTAGCCCCCACAGGGATAGTGGAGGGCGAAGCTTTCTTT. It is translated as CASSLAPTGIVEGEAFF. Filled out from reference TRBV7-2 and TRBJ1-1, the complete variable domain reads GAGVSQSPSNKVTEKGKDVELRCDPISGHTALYWYRQSLGQGLEFLIYFQGNSAPDKSGLPSDRFSAERTGGSVSTLTIQRTQQEDSAVYLCASSLAPTGIVEGEAFFGQGTRLTVV.

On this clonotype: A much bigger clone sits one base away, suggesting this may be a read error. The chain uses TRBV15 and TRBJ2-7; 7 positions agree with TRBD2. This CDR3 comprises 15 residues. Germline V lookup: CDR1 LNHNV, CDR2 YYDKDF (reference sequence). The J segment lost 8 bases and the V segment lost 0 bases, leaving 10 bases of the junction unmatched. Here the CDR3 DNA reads TGTGCCACCAGCAGAGATGGGGCGCGGGGGTACAAGCAGTACTTC. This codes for CATSRDGARGYKQYF.

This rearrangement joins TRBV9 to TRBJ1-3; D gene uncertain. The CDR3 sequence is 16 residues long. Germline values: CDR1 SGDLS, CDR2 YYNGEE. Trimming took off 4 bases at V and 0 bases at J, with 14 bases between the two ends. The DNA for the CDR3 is TGTGCCAGCAGCCCTGAGATTGCCCACTCTGGAAACACCATATATTTT. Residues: CASSPEIAHSGNTIYF.

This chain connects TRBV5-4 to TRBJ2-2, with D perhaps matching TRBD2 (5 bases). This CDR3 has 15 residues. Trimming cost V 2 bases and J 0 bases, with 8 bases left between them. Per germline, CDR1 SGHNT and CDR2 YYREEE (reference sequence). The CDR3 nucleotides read TGTGCCAGCAGCTTCGGAGGAACGAACACCGGGGAGCTGTTTTTT. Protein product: CASSFGGTNTGELFF.

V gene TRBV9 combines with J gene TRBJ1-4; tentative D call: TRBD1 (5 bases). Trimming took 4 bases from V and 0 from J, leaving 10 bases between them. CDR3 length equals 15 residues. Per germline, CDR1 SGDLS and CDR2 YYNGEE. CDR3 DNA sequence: TGTGCCAGCAGCCCAGCGGGGGCAACTAATGAAAAACTGTTTTTT. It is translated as CASSPAGATNEKLFF.

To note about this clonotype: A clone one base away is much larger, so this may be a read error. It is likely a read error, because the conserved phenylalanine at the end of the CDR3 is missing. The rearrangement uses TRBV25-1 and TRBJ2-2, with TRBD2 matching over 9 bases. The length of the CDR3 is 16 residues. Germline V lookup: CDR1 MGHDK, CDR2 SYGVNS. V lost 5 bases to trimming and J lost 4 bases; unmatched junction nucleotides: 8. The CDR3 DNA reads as TGTGCCAGCAGTCTCGTCGGTAGCGGGGGCACCGGGGAGCTGTTTCTT. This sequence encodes CASSLVGSGGTGELFL.

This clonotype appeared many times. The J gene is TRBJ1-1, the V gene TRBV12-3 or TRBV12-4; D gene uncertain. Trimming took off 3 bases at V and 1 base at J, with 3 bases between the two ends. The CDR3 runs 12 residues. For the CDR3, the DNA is TGTGCCAGCAGTTTTTGGAACACTGAAGCTTTCTTT. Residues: CASSFWNTEAFF.